A single T cell receptor beta chain is shown here with its context. Its antigen remains unidentified. No per-base quality is available; no much larger clone lies one base away. The germline V gene provides CDR1 MDHEN and CDR2 SYDVKM. V is reduced by 3 bases and J by 7 bases, leaving a spacing of 9 bases between them. The CDR3 goes from the cysteine to the phenylalanine over 13 residues. Left in the record is the CDR3 DNA by itself, 39 bases read in frame from the first base. These data originate in a study of shared clonotypes between healthy human individuals (dated by TCRdb to the early 2020s). Turning to the overall study: A couple of women and three men aged 18 to 49 years were included in the cohort. To estimate repertoire size and how much clonotype sharing occurs between individuals, the study deeply sequenced the blood TCR repertoires of several healthy adults. For each donor, CD4 naive and CD4 memory were each run on three plates, CD8 naive on two plates, and CD8 memory on one plate. Each donor's leukapheresis produced roughly between roughly 0.94 and 9.5 billion PBMCs. Libraries were prepared and TCR repertoires were sequenced by different laboratories using diverse techniques, in order to increase sequencing depth and limit assay-specific biases.

TCR CDR3 regions were amplified from genomic DNA by multiplex PCR using the deep immunoSEQ assay. Extracted genomic DNA from each cell subset was spread evenly across all wells of several immunoSEQ 96-well plates, with each plate serving as a replicate. Each replicate PCR for sorted subsets received 150 to 250 ng genomic DNA, equal to tens of thousands of T cell genomes. Purified libraries were quantified with a Qubit 3.0 fluorometer, sized on a Bioanalyzer 2100, and re-quantified with the KAPA Library Quantification kit. Each immunoSEQ 96-well plate was sequenced on its own single-read 150-cycle Illumina NextSeq 550 flow cell. The paper's processing steps were these. Because only junctional sequences without quality scores were contained in the immunoSEQ output, filtering matching that applied to full-length reads could not be performed. Sequences were annotated with PyIR, a Python wrapper for IgBLAST v1.9, using IMGT germline references to assign V/J genes and CDR3. Reads were filtered out if the reads had weak V/J assignments (E-value above 1e-6), no CDR3, stop codons, out-of-frame junctions, or ambiguous translated residues. V3J clonotypes were defined as sequences sharing the same inferred V gene, J gene, and CDR3 amino acid sequence. The percentage overlap between two repertoires was calculated by dividing the number of shared unique clonotypes by the size of the smaller repertoire. Richness of each repertoire was evaluated using RTK rarefaction, the Chao1 estimator, and Recon v2.1 estimates of unobserved clonotypes. OLGA was used to compute generation probabilities for all TCRbeta clonotypes that the gDNA method yielded from four donors. The clones in this table, taken by TCRdb from immuneACCESS, are in-frame only. Not every clone is retained; where verified, under half of the shortfall comes from an unresolved V gene, and the cause of the rest is unknown. That table furnishes V, J and clone size, whereas the DNA furnished D and trimming. The sample has roughly 1.5 million clones on record, nearly 99% of them singletons. The ten largest account for less than 0.55% of the sample.

General findings and caveats noted by the study authors: Only blood was sampled, and tissue TCR repertoires likely differ from those in blood. Across a few donors, roughly 5.1% of naive CD4, more than 3% of naive CD8, approximately 2.5% of memory CD4, and under 0.45% of memory CD8 clonotypes were shared. Naive subsets generally had larger estimated clonotype richness than memory subsets. Incomplete sequencing was indicated by rarefaction of sorted-subset datasets, despite the large sequencing depth. The small number of donors limited the genetic and exposure-history diversity represented. Clonotypes shared by all four sorted-subset donors showed higher generation probabilities than non-shared clonotypes. Based on pairwise subsampling, the degree of clonotype sharing among donors was expected to be affected by sequencing depth.

The donors were healthy, HIV-negative adults with no recently reported acute infections or vaccinations. Every donor was a Caucasian adult living in Nashville, Tennessee, USA. CD4+ T cells were enriched by magnetic negative selection; naive cells were then positively selected on CD45RA, and the negative fraction formed the memory subset. Blood was obtained by leukapheresis, after which PBMCs were separated by Ficoll-Histopaque density gradient centrifugation and cryopreserved in liquid nitrogen vapor phase. Analytical flow cytometry was used to check the purity and quantity of each magnetically sorted T cell population. Genomic DNA was isolated from every sorted fraction and measured by UV absorbance on a Nanodrop 2000c.

The sequence came from a man aged 30 to 39 in good health. The chain is assembled from TRBV28 and TRBJ1-4; no D segment can be confidently identified. Sequenced material: naive CD4+ T cells sorted from blood. According to the study, the label for this sample's cell subset or site signals: CD45RA+ positively selected. The CDR3 sequence is CASSFVRGEKLFF. The base sequence is TGTGCCAGCAGTTTCGTCCGGGGTGAAAAACTGTTTTTT. This CDR3, with the reference TRBV28 and TRBJ1-4 proteins standing in past its ends, gives the full variable domain DVKVTQSSRYLVKRTGEKVFLECVQDMDHENMFWYRQDPGLGLRLIYFSYDVKMKEKGDIPEGYSVSREKKERFSLILESASTNQTSMYLCASSFVRGEKLFFGSGTQLSVL.